This is a list of T cell receptor beta chains from one sample in a study of a mutant IDH1 vaccine in newly diagnosed glioma. No antigen has been identified for these receptors. Clones were read by immunoSEQ multiplex PCR, and TCRdb kept only the in-frame ones, dropping some. The sample yields some 120,000 clones, roughly 75% seen once. The sample here was PBMCs, taken from a glioma patient whose treatment included an IDH1 peptide vaccine. The receptors come from a middle-aged man with glioma. Each CDR3 is given with its conserved first and last residue. D genes are given only for firm matches. Clone size is not always given. Where it is, it says once, few, many or a class for expanded clones.

V gene,clone size,D gene,J gene,CDR3 length,CDR3 protein,CDR3 DNA
TRBV10-3,.,TRBD1,TRBJ1-2,14,CAISEGQGNYGYTF,TGTGCCATCAGTGAGGGACAGGGGAACTATGGCTACACCTTC
TRBV9,.,.,TRBJ2-3,13,CASSAAAEDTQYF,TGTGCCAGCAGCGCCGCGGCCGAAGATACGCAGTATTTT
TRBV28,.,TRBD1,TRBJ2-7,16,CASTLYRGSLSYEQYF,TGTGCCAGCACGCTATACAGGGGCTCCCTCTCCTACGAGCAGTACTTC
TRBV6-4,few,.,TRBJ2-1,15,CASRPSAGSYNEQFF,TGTGCCAGCCGACCTTCAGCGGGCTCCTACAATGAGCAGTTCTTC
TRBV7-2,few,TRBD1,TRBJ1-6,13,CASSGTGNSPLHF,TGTGCCAGCAGCGGGACAGGGAACTCACCCCTCCACTTT
TRBV7-3,.,.,TRBJ2-7,13,CASSPRLSDGQYF,TGTGCCAGCAGCCCGCGTCTGTCTGACGGGCAGTACTTC
TRBV7-8,many,.,TRBJ1-4,16,CASSLGSGGTNEKLFF,TGTGCCAGCAGCTTAGGCTCGGGGGGAACTAATGAAAAACTGTTTTTT
TRBV30,.,TRBD1,TRBJ1-5,18,CAWSSRTGGSRSNQPQHF,TGTGCCTGGAGTAGTCGGACAGGGGGCTCGAGAAGCAATCAGCCCCAGCATTTT
TRBV7-8,.,TRBD1,TRBJ1-4,15,CASSTTGTAGEKLFF,TGTGCCAGCAGCACGACCGGGACAGCGGGAGAAAAACTGTTTTTT
TRBV7-2,.,.,TRBJ2-1,16,CASSLAVGGALWEQFF,TGTGCCAGCAGCTTAGCTGTTGGGGGGGCCCTATGGGAGCAGTTCTTC
TRBV5-4,.,.,TRBJ2-5,13,CASFEGSQETQYF,TGTGCCAGCTTTGAGGGGAGCCAAGAGACCCAGTACTTC
TRBV10-3,.,.,TRBJ1-2,16,CAISGGRQRVNYGYTF,TGTGCCATCAGTGGTGGGCGACAGAGAGTTAACTATGGCTACACCTTC
TRBV5-4,.,TRBD2,TRBJ2-5,15,CASSLFAGGVKTQYF,TGTGCCAGCAGCTTGTTCGCGGGGGGGGTAAAGACCCAGTACTTC
TRBV7-2,once,TRBD2,TRBJ2-1,18,CASSLWEREASVTNEQFF,TGTGCCAGCAGCTTATGGGAGCGGGAGGCCTCCGTGACCAATGAGCAGTTCTTC
TRBV9,few,TRBD1,TRBJ2-5,14,CASSVGQGWETQYF,TGTGCCAGCAGCGTAGGACAGGGGTGGGAGACCCAGTACTTC
TRBV7-2,once,.,TRBJ2-1,16,CASSLAFQSSYNEQFF,TGTGCCAGCAGCTTAGCATTTCAGAGCTCCTACAATGAGCAGTTCTTC
TRBV30,.,.,TRBJ1-5,13,CAWSGQGNQPQHF,TGTGCCTGGAGTGGACAGGGCAATCAGCCCCAGCATTTT
TRBV28,.,.,TRBJ2-7,10,CASSGFEQYF,TGTGCCAGCTCTGGTTTCGAGCAGTACTTC
TRBV30,.,.,TRBJ1-6,14,CAWILVEGNSPLHF,TGTGCCTGGATCTTGGTCGAGGGCAATTCACCCCTCCACTTT
TRBV6-4,few,.,TRBJ1-5,15,CASSVFGPSNQPQHF,TGTGCCAGCAGTGTTTTCGGGCCTAGCAATCAGCCCCAGCATTTT
TRBV5-1,.,.,TRBJ2-7,14,CASRRTATSYEQYF,TGCGCCAGCAGACGGACAGCGACCTCCTACGAGCAGTACTTC
TRBV7-9,.,.,TRBJ1-5,15,CASSLSGSGDQPQHF,TGTGCCAGCAGCCTCAGTGGGTCCGGTGATCAGCCCCAGCATTTT
TRBV7-3,few,TRBD1,TRBJ2-3,14,CASSPDRGTDTQYF,TGTGCCAGCAGCCCCGACAGGGGCACAGATACGCAGTATTTT
TRBV4-1,.,TRBD1,TRBJ1-4,17,CASTEEQGAWEIEKLFF,TGCGCCAGCACCGAAGAACAGGGGGCATGGGAAATTGAAAAACTGTTTTTT
TRBV18,.,TRBD2,TRBJ2-1,15,CASSRLAGGLDEQFF,TGTGCCAGCTCACGACTAGCGGGGGGGCTCGATGAGCAGTTCTTC
TRBV7-2,.,.,TRBJ2-1,13,CASSPMAYNEQFF,TGTGCCAGCAGCCCAATGGCCTACAATGAGCAGTTCTTC